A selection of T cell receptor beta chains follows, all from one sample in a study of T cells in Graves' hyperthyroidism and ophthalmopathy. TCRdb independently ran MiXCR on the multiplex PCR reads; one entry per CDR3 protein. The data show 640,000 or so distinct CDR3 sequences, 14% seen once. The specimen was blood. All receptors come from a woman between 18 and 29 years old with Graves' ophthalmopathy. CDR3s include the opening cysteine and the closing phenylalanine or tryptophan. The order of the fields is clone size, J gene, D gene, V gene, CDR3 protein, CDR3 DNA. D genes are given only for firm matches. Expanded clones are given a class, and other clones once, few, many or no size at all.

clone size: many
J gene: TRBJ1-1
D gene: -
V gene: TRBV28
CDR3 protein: CASSLLTGGFAFF
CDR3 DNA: TGTGCCAGCAGTTTATTGACAGGAGGTTTCGCTTTCTTT

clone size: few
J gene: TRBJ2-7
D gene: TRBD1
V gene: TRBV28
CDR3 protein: CASSSPTGGVNYEQYF
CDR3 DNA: TGTGCCAGCAGTTCCCCGACAGGGGGCGTGAACTACGAGCAGTACTTC

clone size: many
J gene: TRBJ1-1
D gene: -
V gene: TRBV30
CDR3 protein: CACLTIPGDTEAFF
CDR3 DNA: TGTGCCTGTTTAACGATACCAGGGGACACTGAAGCTTTCTTT

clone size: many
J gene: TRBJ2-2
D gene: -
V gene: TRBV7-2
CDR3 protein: CASSLHPGDTGELFF
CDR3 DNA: TGTGCCAGCAGCTTACATCCAGGGGACACCGGGGAGCTGTTTTTT

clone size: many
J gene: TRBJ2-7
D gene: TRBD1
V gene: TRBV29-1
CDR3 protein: CSVGDRGYEQYF
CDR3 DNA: TGCAGCGTTGGGGACAGGGGGTACGAGCAGTACTTC

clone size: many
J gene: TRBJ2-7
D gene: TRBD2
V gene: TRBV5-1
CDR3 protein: CASSLGTSGHEQYF
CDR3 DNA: TGCGCCAGCAGCTTGGGCACTAGCGGGCACGAGCAGTACTTC

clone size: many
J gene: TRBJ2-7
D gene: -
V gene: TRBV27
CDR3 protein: CASSSTYRELYEQYF
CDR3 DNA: TGTGCCAGCAGCTCAACCTACAGGGAACTCTACGAGCAGTACTTC

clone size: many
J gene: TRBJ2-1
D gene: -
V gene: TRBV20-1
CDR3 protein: CSARDPMRGTEQFF
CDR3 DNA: TGCAGTGCTAGAGACCCCATGCGCGGGACCGAGCAGTTCTTC

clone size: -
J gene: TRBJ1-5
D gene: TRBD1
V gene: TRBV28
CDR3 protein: CASSTGQGASNQPQHF
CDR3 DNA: TGTGCCAGCAGTACGGGACAGGGGGCTAGCAATCAGCCCCAGCATTTT

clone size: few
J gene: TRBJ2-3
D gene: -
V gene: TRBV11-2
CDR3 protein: CASSLDTAGSYADTQYF
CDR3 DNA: TGTGCCAGCAGCTTAGATACGGCAGGTAGTTACGCAGATACGCAGTATTTT